This T cell receptor beta chain was obtained from a study of TIL therapy for anti-PD-1-resistant metastatic lung cancer. Study overall: Progressing patients received lymphodepletion, expanded TIL infusion and IL-2. By whole-exome sequencing, median non-synonymous tumor mutation burden was roughly 1.6 mutations per megabase. Half of patients were current or former smokers.

This CDR3 comprises 13 residues. The germline V gene has CDR1 SEHNR and CDR2 FQNEAQ (reference sequence). Regarding time point: pre-treatment sample, taken before nivolumab and TIL therapy. Sequencing used immunoSEQ v3. The data were produced by immunoSEQ multiplex PCR, yet TCRdb's version contains in-frame clones alone and is incomplete. The sample consists of approximately 22,000 clones, just over 70% of them appearing once. Material: blood, obtained at baseline. The sequence was obtained from a person aged 25 to 80 with non-small cell lung cancer. The V gene is TRBV7-9, the J gene TRBJ1-1; D ambiguous. The CDR3 here is CASCRFGNTEAFF. CDR3 nucleotides: TGTGCGAGTTGTAGATTTGGTAACACTGAAGCTTTCTTT.